The present entry profiles one T cell receptor beta chain with its context. This clone appeared a single time. This clone's antigen is unknown. No per-base quality is available; no much larger clone lies one base away. This sample was taken from a study of cytomegalovirus exposure and HLA in healthy donors (dated by TCRdb to the late 2010s). Concerning the study at large: According to a later analysis, the roughly 130 validation repertoires were produced on the same platform as the 666 repertoires of the first cohort. The study aimed to test whether signatures of past pathogen exposure could be identified by cataloging public T cell receptors. Along with the approximately 650-subject first cohort, a separate validation cohort of some 130 different subjects was used. To predict cytomegalovirus infection status, the study combined high-throughput TCR immunosequencing, statistical association of individual TCRs with disease status, and machine learning. The paper as a whole reports these results and caveats: In vitro tests confirmed that a few of the cytomegalovirus-associated TCR beta chains recognize cytomegalovirus antigens. The authors suggested that the approach could potentially be extended to other disease states and immunological phenotypes. A total of roughly 160 TCR beta chains were listed by the study as associated with cytomegalovirus. The validation cohort had no HLA typing available for a later analysis, so co-occurrence within that cohort was assessed over all 120 repertoires. Most TCR sequences were observed very rarely across donors, whereas some public TCRs were present in many individuals. A later analysis found that TCRs clustered in the first cohort also tended to co-occur in the 130 or so validation repertoires, with more than 90% of cluster scores above 0. The classifier was reported to diagnose cytomegalovirus status with high specificity and sensitivity in both the original cohort and the validation cohort.

At the junction V is shortened by 0 bases and J by 3 bases; bases outside the gene matches: 9. The CDR3 measures 17 amino acids from cysteine to phenylalanine. CDR3 DNA only is kept here, 51 bases in frame from base 1. In the germline V gene, CDR1 corresponds to SGDLS and CDR2 to YYNGEE. Library preparation employed the immunoSEQ multiplex PCR assay. The published analysis was carried out like this. A statistical classification framework was developed to diagnose cytomegalovirus status using the catalog of TCR beta chain sequences. Here the immuneACCESS table is served through TCRdb, limited to in-frame sequences with V and J called. Missing clones are a known gap in these copies; in checked studies unresolved V genes cover under half, and the rest lacks a known reason. V and J calls and clone size are given by that table; D and trimming were obtained from the DNA. The sample profile shows tens of thousands of clones; around nine tenths of them were found once. The ten largest account for about 2.2% of the sample.

The donors were included in the validation cohort of 120 subjects, a group kept apart from the roughly 680-subject first cohort. The chain links TRBV9 with TRBJ2-5; 9 bases in the middle match TRBD1. The sequenced material came from PBMCs. The receptor comes from a woman in her twenties or thirties in good health and CMV-seronegative. The base sequence is TGTGCCAGCAGCGTAGGTTTGACAGGGGGTACAGAAGAGACCCAGTACTTC. It specifies CASSVGLTGGTEETQYF. The reference TRBV9 and TRBJ2-5 proteins fill in what lies around the CDR3, so the full variable domain reads DSGVTQTPKHLITATGQRVTLRCSPRSGDLSVYWYQQSLDQGLQFLIQYYNGEERAKGNILERFSAQQFPDLHSELNLSSLELGDSALYFCASSVGLTGGTEETQYFGPGTRLLVL.